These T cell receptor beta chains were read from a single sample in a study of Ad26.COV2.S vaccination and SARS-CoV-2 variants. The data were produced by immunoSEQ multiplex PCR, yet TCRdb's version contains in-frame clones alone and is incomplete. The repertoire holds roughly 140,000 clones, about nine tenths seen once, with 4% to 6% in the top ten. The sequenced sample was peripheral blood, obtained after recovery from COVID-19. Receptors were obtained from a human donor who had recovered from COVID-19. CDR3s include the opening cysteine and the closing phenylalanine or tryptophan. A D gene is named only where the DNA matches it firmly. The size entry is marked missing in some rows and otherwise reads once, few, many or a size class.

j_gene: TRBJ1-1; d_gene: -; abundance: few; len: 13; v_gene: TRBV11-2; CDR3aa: CASSLEFDTEAFF; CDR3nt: TGTGCCAGCAGCTTAGAATTCGACACTGAAGCTTTCTTT
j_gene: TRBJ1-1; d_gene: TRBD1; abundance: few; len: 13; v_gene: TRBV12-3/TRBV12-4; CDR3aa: CASSLTGPTEAFF; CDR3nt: TGTGCCAGCAGTTTGACAGGGCCGACTGAAGCTTTCTTT
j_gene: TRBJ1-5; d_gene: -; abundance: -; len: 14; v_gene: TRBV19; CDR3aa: CASGDWDSNQPQHF; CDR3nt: TGTGCCAGTGGCGACTGGGATAGCAATCAGCCCCAGCATTTT
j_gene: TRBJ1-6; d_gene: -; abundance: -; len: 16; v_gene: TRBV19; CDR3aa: CASRPFLQGDISPLHF; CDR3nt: TGTGCCAGTAGACCATTTCTCCAGGGAGATATTTCACCCCTCCACTTT
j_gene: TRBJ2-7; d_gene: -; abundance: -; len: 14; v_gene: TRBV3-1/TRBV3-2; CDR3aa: CASSQGERLYEQYF; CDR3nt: TGTGCCAGCAGCCAAGGAGAACGACTCTACGAGCAGTACTTC
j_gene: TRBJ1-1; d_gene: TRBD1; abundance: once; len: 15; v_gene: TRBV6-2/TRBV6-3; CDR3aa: CASSLRTGANTEAFF; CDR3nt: TGTGCCAGCAGTTTAAGGACAGGGGCGAACACTGAAGCTTTCTTT
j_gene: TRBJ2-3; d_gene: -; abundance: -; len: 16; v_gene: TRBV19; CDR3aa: CASSINPGTAANTQYF; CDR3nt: TGTGCCAGTAGTATAAATCCAGGAACCGCTGCCAATACGCAGTATTTT
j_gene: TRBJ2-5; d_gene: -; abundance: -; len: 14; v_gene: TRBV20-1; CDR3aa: CSASSTAFLETQYF; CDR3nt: TGCAGTGCTAGTTCCACTGCATTTCTAGAGACCCAGTACTTC
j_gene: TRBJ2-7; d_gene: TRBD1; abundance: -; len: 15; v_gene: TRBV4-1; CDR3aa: CASSQGGTGLYEQYF; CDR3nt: TGCGCCAGCAGCCAAGGGGGGACAGGGCTGTACGAGCAGTACTTC
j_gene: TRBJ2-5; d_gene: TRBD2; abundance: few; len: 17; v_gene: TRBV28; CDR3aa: CASSWGPLAGSGGTQYF; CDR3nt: TGTGCCAGCAGTTGGGGACCCCTAGCGGGGAGTGGTGGGACCCAGTACTTC
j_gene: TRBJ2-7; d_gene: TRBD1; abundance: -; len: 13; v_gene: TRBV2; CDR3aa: CASSGQGEYEQYF; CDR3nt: TGTGCCAGCAGTGGACAGGGGGAATATGAGCAGTACTTC
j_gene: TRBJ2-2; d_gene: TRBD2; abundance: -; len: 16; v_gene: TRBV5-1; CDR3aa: CASSLAGGANTGELFF; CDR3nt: TGCGCCAGCAGCTTGGCCGGGGGGGCCAACACCGGGGAGCTGTTTTTT
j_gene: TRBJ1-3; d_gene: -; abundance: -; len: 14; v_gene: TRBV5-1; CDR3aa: CASSLGHSGNTIYF; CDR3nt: TGCGCCAGCAGCTTGGGACACTCTGGAAACACCATATATTTT
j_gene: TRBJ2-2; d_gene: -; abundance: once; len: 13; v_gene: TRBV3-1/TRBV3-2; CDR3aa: CASSQQGTGELFF; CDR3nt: TGTGCCAGCAGCCAACAGGGCACCGGGGAGCTGTTTTTT
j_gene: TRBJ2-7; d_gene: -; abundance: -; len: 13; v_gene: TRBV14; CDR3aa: CASSQRFSYEQYF; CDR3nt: TGTGCCAGCAGCCAAAGATTCTCCTACGAGCAGTACTTC
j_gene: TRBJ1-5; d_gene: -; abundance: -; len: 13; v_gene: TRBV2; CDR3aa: CASSAQGPQPQHF; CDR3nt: TGTGCCAGCAGCGCTCAAGGTCCGCAGCCCCAGCATTTT
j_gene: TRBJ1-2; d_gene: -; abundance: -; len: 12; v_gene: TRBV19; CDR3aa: CASSPREHGYTF; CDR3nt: TGTGCCAGTAGCCCCCGCGAACATGGCTACACCTTC
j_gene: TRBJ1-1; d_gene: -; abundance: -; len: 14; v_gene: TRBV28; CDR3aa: CASSSGQPRREAFF; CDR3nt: TGTGCCAGCAGTTCGGGACAACCAAGGAGGGAAGCTTTCTTT
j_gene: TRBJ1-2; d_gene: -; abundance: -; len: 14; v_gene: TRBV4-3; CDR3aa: CASSQGTANYGYTF; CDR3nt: TGCGCCAGCAGCCAAGGAACTGCTAACTATGGCTACACCTTC
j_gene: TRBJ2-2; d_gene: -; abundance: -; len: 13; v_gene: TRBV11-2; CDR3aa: CASSFETLGELFF; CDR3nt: TGTGCCAGCAGCTTCGAGACACTCGGGGAGCTGTTTTTT
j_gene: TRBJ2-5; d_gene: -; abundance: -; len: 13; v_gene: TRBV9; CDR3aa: CASSVGGSETQYF; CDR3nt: TGTGCCAGCAGCGTAGGTGGATCGGAGACCCAGTACTTC
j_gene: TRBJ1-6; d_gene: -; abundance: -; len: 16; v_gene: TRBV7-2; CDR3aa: CASRPPWAANNSPLHF; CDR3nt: TGTGCCAGCAGGCCTCCTTGGGCGGCAAATAATTCACCCCTCCACTTT
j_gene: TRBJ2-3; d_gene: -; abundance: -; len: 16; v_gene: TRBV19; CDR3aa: CASSIKWTASTDTQYF; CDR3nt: TGTGCCAGTAGTATTAAGTGGACAGCTAGCACAGATACGCAGTATTTT
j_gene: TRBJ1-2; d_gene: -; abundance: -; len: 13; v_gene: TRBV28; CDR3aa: CASSLGVLGGYTF; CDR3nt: TGTGCCAGCAGTTTGGGTGTACTGGGTGGCTACACCTTC
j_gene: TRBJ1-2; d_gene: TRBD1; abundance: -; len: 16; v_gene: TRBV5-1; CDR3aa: CASSFSGQGGNYGYTF; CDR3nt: TGCGCCAGCAGCTTTTCGGGACAGGGAGGGAACTATGGCTACACCTTC
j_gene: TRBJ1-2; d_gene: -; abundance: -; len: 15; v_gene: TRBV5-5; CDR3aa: CASSLGGTGIYGYTF; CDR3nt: TGTGCCAGCAGCTTGGGTGGTACAGGCATCTATGGCTACACCTTC
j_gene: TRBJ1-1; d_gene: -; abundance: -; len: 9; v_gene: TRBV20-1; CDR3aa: CSAQNEAFF; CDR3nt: TGCAGTGCGCAGAATGAAGCTTTCTTT
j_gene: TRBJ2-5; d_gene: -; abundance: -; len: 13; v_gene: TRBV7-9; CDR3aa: CASSLGGVETQYF; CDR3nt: TGTGCCAGCAGCTTAGGAGGGGTAGAGACCCAGTACTTC
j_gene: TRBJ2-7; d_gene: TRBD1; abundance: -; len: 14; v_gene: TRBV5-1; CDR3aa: CASSRGQDYYEQYF; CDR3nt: TGCGCCAGCAGCCGGGGACAGGATTACTACGAGCAGTACTTC
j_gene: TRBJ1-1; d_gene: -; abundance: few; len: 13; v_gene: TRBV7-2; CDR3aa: CASSLVVSTEAFF; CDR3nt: TGTGCCAGCAGCTTAGTAGTTAGCACTGAAGCTTTCTTT
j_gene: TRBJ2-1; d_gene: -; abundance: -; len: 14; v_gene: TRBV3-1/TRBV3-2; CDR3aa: CASSQEHLIGEQFF; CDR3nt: TGTGCCAGCAGCCAAGAGCACCTGATTGGGGAGCAGTTCTTC
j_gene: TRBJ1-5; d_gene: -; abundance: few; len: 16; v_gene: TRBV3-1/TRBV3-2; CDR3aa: CASSQGGSYSNQPQHF; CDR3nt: TGTGCCAGCAGCCAAGGGGGGAGTTATAGCAATCAGCCCCAGCATTTT
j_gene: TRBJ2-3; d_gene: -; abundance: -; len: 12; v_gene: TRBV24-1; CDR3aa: CATSDNGDTQYF; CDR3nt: TGTGCCACCAGTGATAATGGGGATACGCAGTATTTT
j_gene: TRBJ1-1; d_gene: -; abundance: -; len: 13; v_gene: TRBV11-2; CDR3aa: CASSLRQNTEAFF; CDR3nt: TGTGCCAGCAGCTTACGCCAGAACACTGAAGCTTTCTTT
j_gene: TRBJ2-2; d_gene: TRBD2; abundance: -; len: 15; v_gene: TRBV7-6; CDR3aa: CASSPRGTNTGELFF; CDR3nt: TGTGCCAGCAGCCCGCGGGGGACGAACACCGGGGAGCTGTTTTTT
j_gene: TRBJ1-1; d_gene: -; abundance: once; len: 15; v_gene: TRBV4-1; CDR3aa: CASSPPGQTNTEAFF; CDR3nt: TGCGCCAGCAGCCCTCCGGGGCAGACGAACACTGAAGCTTTCTTT
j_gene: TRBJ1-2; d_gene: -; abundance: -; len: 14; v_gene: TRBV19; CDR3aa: CASSIDSTGRGYTF; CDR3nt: TGTGCCAGTAGTATTGACTCAACAGGGCGAGGCTACACCTTC
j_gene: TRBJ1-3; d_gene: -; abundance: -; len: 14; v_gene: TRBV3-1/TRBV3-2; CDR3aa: CASSRGDPGNTIYF; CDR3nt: TGTGCCAGCAGCCGAGGGGACCCTGGAAACACCATATATTTT
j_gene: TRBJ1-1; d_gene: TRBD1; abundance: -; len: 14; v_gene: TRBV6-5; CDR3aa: CASRRGDREAEAFF; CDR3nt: TGTGCCAGCAGAAGGGGGGACAGGGAGGCTGAAGCTTTCTTT
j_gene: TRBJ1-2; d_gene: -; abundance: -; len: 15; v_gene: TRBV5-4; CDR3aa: CASSLVRKGGYGYTF; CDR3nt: TGTGCCAGCAGCTTGGTCCGGAAGGGTGGCTATGGCTACACCTTC
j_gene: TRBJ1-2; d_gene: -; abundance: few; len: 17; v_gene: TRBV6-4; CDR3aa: CASRRGDNPSFNYGYTF; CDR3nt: TGTGCCAGCAGGAGGGGGGACAACCCATCCTTTAACTATGGCTACACCTTC
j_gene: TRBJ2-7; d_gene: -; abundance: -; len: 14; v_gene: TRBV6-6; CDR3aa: CASSPEALSYEQYF; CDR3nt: TGTGCCAGCAGTCCGGAAGCTCTCTCCTACGAGCAGTACTTC
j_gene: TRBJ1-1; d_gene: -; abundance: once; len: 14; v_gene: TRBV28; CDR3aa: CASSLFAVKTEAFF; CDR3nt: TGTGCCAGCAGTTTATTCGCTGTAAAGACTGAAGCTTTCTTT
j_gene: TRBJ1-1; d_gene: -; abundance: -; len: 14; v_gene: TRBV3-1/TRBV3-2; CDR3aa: CASSSRPTNTEAFF; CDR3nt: TGTGCCAGCAGCTCCCGCCCGACGAACACTGAAGCTTTCTTT
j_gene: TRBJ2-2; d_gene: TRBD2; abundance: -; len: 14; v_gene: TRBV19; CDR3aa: CASSILAGAPELFF; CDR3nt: TGTGCCAGTAGTATTTTAGCGGGGGCCCCAGAGCTGTTTTTT
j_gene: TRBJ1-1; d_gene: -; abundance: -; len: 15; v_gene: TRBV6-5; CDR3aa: CASSYSRGLGGEAFF; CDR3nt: TGTGCCAGCAGTTACTCGAGGGGTTTAGGGGGTGAAGCTTTCTTT
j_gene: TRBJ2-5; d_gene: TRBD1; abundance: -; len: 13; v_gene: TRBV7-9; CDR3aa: CASSPTGEETQYF; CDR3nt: TGTGCCAGCAGCCCGACAGGGGAAGAGACCCAGTACTTC
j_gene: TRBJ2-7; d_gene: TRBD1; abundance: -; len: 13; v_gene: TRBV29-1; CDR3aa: CSVRTGERHEQYF; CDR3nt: TGCAGCGTAAGGACAGGGGAAAGGCACGAGCAGTACTTC
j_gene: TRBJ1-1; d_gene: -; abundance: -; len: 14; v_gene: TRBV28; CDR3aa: CASSPPDTNTEAFF; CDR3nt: TGTGCCAGCAGCCCTCCTGACACGAACACTGAAGCTTTCTTT
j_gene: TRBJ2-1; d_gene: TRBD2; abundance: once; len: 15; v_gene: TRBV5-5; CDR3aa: CASSSPGGENNEQFF; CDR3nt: TGTGCCAGCAGCTCACCGGGGGGGGAGAACAATGAGCAGTTCTTC
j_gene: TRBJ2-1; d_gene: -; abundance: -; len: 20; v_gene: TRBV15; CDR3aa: CATSRDLRFTGRVDDNEQFF; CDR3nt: TGTGCCACCAGCAGAGATCTGAGGTTTACGGGGCGGGTAGATGACAATGAGCAGTTCTTC
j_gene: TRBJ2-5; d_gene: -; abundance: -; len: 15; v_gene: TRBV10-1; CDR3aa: CASSEGAAGRETQYF; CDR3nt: TGCGCCAGCAGTGAGGGGGCGGCTGGACGGGAGACCCAGTACTTC
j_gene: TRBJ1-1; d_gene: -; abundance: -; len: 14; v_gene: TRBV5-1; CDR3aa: CASSLGGSAREAFF; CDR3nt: TGCGCCAGCAGCTTGGGAGGGTCGGCCCGTGAAGCTTTCTTT
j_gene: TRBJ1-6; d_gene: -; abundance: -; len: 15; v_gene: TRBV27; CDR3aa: CASSSHSGGHSPLHF; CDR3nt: TGTGCCAGCAGTTCACATTCGGGGGGGCATTCACCCCTCCACTTT
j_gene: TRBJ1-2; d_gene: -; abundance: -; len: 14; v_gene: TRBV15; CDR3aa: CATSRVRKGDGYTF; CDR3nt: TGTGCCACCAGCAGAGTTCGTAAGGGCGATGGCTACACCTTC
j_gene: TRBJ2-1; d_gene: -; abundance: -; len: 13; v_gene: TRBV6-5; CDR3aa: CASSYDRGGEQFF; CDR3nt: TGTGCCAGCAGTTACGACAGGGGAGGGGAGCAGTTCTTC
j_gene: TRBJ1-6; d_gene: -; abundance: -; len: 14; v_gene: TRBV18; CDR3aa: CASSRYGDNSPLHF; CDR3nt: TGTGCCAGCTCAAGGTACGGAGATAATTCACCCCTCCACTTT